The T cell receptor beta chain under discussion was sequenced for a study of T cells after posttransplantation cyclophosphamide. Broader study findings: Recipient CMV seropositivity and CMV reactivation strongly tracked TRB clonality.

With regard to this clone: The antigen remains unidentified.

V lost 0 bases and J 8 bases, leaving 10 bases between the germline ends. The CDR3 is 13 amino acids. Germline lookup yields CDR1 SEHNR and CDR2 FQNEAQ (reference sequence). Assay used: immunoSEQ multiplex PCR; TCRdb lists only in-frame clones, some missing. The sample has approximately 29,000 clones; 80% to 90% are singletons. The sequencing input was PBMCs. This receptor was obtained from a man over 45. This chain links TRBV7-9 with TRBJ1-2, with D perhaps matching TRBD1 (5 bases). DNA for the CDR3: TGTGCCAGCAGCTTAGCTGAATGGGGCGGCTACACCTTC. Its protein product is CASSLAEWGGYTF.